Listed below are T cell receptor beta chains from one sample, sequenced in a study of vaccination and CD4 T cells after COVID-19. Each CDR3 protein is one row after TCRdb ran MiXCR on the PCR reads. The sample carries some 14,000 distinct CDR3 sequences, roughly 53% recorded once. Their antigen targets remain unknown. The starting material was CD4+ T cells from blood, cultured in vitro, obtained before SARS-CoV-2 vaccination. Receptors were obtained from a human donor who had recovered from COVID-19. Both conserved end residues are part of each CDR3. The D gene is left open where the match is weak. For some rows the clone size is stated as once, few or many, or as a class when expanded; others skip it.

j_gene | len | d_gene | v_gene | abundance | CDR3aa | CDR3nt
TRBJ2-2 | 18 | TRBD2 | TRBV7-8 | - | CASSLVLAGDSNTGELFF | TGTGCCAGCAGCTTAGTACTAGCGGGAGACTCGAACACCGGGGAGCTGTTTTTT
TRBJ2-1 | 14 | - | TRBV6-1 | - | CASSPARASNEQFF | TGTGCCAGCAGCCCTGCCCGAGCGAGCAATGAGCAGTTCTTC
TRBJ2-1 | 13 | - | TRBV27 | - | CASSFLTDNEQFF | TGTGCCAGCAGTTTTCTCACAGACAATGAGCAGTTCTTC
TRBJ2-2 | 13 | - | TRBV7-2 | - | CASSLANTGEPFF | TGTGCCAGCAGCTTAGCGAACACCGGGGAGCCGTTTTTT
TRBJ1-2 | 14 | TRBD1 | TRBV6-1 | - | CASSHIDRESGYTF | TGTGCCAGCAGTCACATCGACAGGGAATCAGGCTACACCTTC
TRBJ2-3 | 17 | TRBD2 | TRBV7-2 | - | CASSLDRGRVPPDTQYF | TGTGCCAGCAGCTTAGACCGCGGGAGGGTACCGCCAGATACGCAGTATTTT
TRBJ1-2 | 14 | - | TRBV5-4 | few | CASSGYQGKDGYTF | TGTGCCAGCAGCGGTTATCAGGGAAAGGATGGCTACACCTTC
TRBJ2-7 | 13 | - | TRBV20-1 | - | CSASRPGPYEQYF | TGCAGTGCTAGTCGGCCAGGTCCCTACGAGCAGTACTTC
TRBJ2-2 | 14 | - | TRBV7-2 | - | CASSYGTSRGELFF | TGTGCCAGCAGCTACGGGACGAGTCGGGGGGAGCTGTTTTTT
TRBJ1-2 | 16 | - | TRBV15 | - | CATSRVLTGGLSGYTF | TGTGCCACCAGCAGAGTCTTGACAGGCGGCCTTAGTGGCTACACCTTC
TRBJ1-5 | 10 | - | TRBV27 | few | CASSFQPQHF | TGTGCCAGCAGTTTTCAGCCCCAGCATTTT
TRBJ2-7 | 14 | - | TRBV7-2 | medium-sized | CASSLAAGANEQYF | TGTGCCAGCAGCTTAGCCGCAGGGGCAAACGAGCAGTACTTC
TRBJ1-2 | 13 | - | TRBV19 | - | CASSMDRDYGYTF | TGTGCCAGTAGTATGGATAGAGACTATGGCTACACCTTC
TRBJ1-5 | 14 | TRBD1 | TRBV10-3 | few | CAISVDRENQPQHF | TGTGCCATCAGTGTGGACAGGGAGAATCAGCCCCAGCATTTT
TRBJ2-7 | 14 | - | TRBV21-1 | - | CASSPARAGGEQYF | TGTGCCAGCAGCCCAGCGAGGGCCGGGGGCGAGCAGTACTTC
TRBJ1-1 | 18 | - | TRBV20-1 | - | CSASRWGKGEWRNTEAFF | TGCAGTGCTAGTAGGTGGGGGAAGGGAGAGTGGAGGAACACTGAAGCTTTCTTT
TRBJ1-1 | 15 | - | TRBV20-1 | - | CSARERGLGNTEAFF | TGCAGTGCTAGAGAAAGGGGCCTGGGGAACACTGAAGCTTTCTTT
TRBJ1-1 | 20 | - | TRBV19 | - | CASSIRAGLGSAWVNTEAFF | TGTGCCAGTAGTATAAGGGCAGGTCTCGGGAGCGCGTGGGTGAACACTGAAGCTTTCTTT
TRBJ2-5 | 14 | - | TRBV19 | - | CASSMGGQVGTQYF | TGTGCCAGTAGTATGGGGGGACAAGTCGGGACCCAGTACTTC
TRBJ2-3 | 13 | TRBD2 | TRBV7-2 | - | CASSSGLAGGQYF | TGTGCCAGCAGCTCGGGACTAGCGGGGGGGCAGTATTTT
TRBJ1-1 | 13 | TRBD1 | TRBV20-1 | few | CSARPTGDGEAFF | TGCAGTGCTAGGCCGACAGGGGACGGGGAAGCTTTCTTT
TRBJ2-7 | 15 | TRBD1 | TRBV2 | - | CASSEATGGSSEQYF | TGTGCCAGCAGTGAAGCGACAGGGGGCTCTTCCGAGCAGTACTTC
TRBJ1-1 | 14 | TRBD1 | TRBV30 | - | CAWMRGQGRTEAFF | TGTGCCTGGATGAGAGGACAGGGGAGGACTGAAGCTTTCTTT
TRBJ2-2 | 13 | - | TRBV11-2 | - | CASRYRDTGELFF | TGTGCCAGCAGATACAGGGACACCGGGGAGCTGTTTTTT
TRBJ1-2 | 18 | - | TRBV6-1 | - | CASSESPIVAGANYGYTF | TGTGCCAGCAGTGAATCTCCAATCGTGGCAGGGGCTAACTATGGCTACACCTTC
TRBJ1-5 | 11 | - | TRBV6-9 | - | CASRPHQPQHF | TGTGCCAGCCGTCCTCATCAGCCCCAGCATTTT
TRBJ2-7 | 21 | - | TRBV23-1 | once | CASSPPRHKVTGIPISYEQYF | TGCGCCAGCAGTCCGCCGCGTCATAAGGTAACAGGGATACCCATATCCTACGAGCAGTACTTC
TRBJ2-1 | 16 | TRBD2 | TRBV7-2 | - | CASSAGTSGRYNEQFF | TGTGCCAGCAGCGCGGGGACTAGCGGGAGATACAATGAGCAGTTCTTC
TRBJ2-4 | 15 | - | TRBV11-3 | - | CASSLVGSPPNIQYF | TGTGCCAGCAGCTTAGTGGGCAGCCCCCCGAACATTCAGTACTTC
TRBJ1-5 | 12 | - | TRBV12-3/TRBV12-4 | - | CASSFSDQPQHF | TGTGCCAGCAGTTTCTCGGATCAGCCCCAGCATTTT
TRBJ2-1 | 13 | - | TRBV11-2 | - | CASSLVPRTEQFF | TGTGCCAGCAGCTTAGTCCCTAGGACTGAGCAGTTCTTC
TRBJ2-7 | 13 | - | TRBV20-1 | - | CSATPGRTGEQYF | TGCAGTGCCACTCCCGGCAGGACGGGGGAGCAGTACTTC
TRBJ2-4 | 14 | - | TRBV20-1 | - | CSARDLGVGNIQYF | TGCAGTGCTAGAGATCTGGGGGTAGGGAACATTCAGTACTTC
TRBJ2-3 | 16 | TRBD2 | TRBV30 | - | CAWSAGQRGGGDTQYF | TGTGCCTGGAGTGCGGGACAGCGGGGGGGGGGGGATACGCAGTATTTT
TRBJ1-5 | 15 | - | TRBV28 | few | CATSLPDIPNQPQHF | TGTGCCACCTCTCTACCGGACATACCAAATCAGCCCCAGCATTTT
TRBJ2-3 | 15 | TRBD2 | TRBV20-1 | - | CSARDRTSGTDTQYF | TGCAGTGCTAGAGATCGGACTAGCGGGACAGATACGCAGTATTTT
TRBJ1-1 | 13 | - | TRBV29-1 | - | CSVTQLMNTEAFF | TGCAGCGTTACGCAGCTCATGAACACTGAAGCTTTCTTT
TRBJ1-1 | 16 | TRBD1 | TRBV20-1 | few | CSARILIRGGNTEAFF | TGCAGTGCTAGAATCCTCATCAGGGGGGGTAACACTGAAGCTTTCTTT
TRBJ1-2 | 14 | - | TRBV28 | - | CATPRDRTNYGYTF | TGTGCCACCCCCCGTGATAGGACTAACTATGGCTACACCTTC
TRBJ2-5 | 12 | - | TRBV20-1 | - | CSVGSPSETQYF | TGCAGTGTCGGCTCTCCCTCGGAGACCCAGTACTTC
TRBJ2-7 | 16 | TRBD2 | TRBV11-2 | once | CASSLATSGTPYEQYF | TGTGCCAGCAGCTTAGCGACTAGCGGGACCCCCTACGAGCAGTACTTC
TRBJ2-2 | 15 | - | TRBV7-3 | - | CASSPWGLNTGELFF | TGTGCCAGCAGCCCCTGGGGGCTAAACACCGGGGAGCTGTTTTTT
TRBJ1-1 | 15 | - | TRBV6-1 | - | CASILGQGLNTEAFF | -
TRBJ2-3 | 15 | TRBD2 | TRBV7-9 | few | CASTLRGGVGDTQYF | TGTGCCAGCACCTTGCGCGGGGGAGTCGGTGATACGCAGTATTTT
TRBJ2-5 | 16 | - | TRBV7-3 | - | CASSPPGRSVQETQYF | TGTGCCAGCAGCCCTCCAGGGCGGTCGGTGCAAGAGACCCAGTACTTC
TRBJ2-7 | 13 | - | TRBV5-4 | - | CASSLAASNEQYF | TGTGCCAGCAGCTTGGCGGCTAGCAACGAGCAGTACTTC
TRBJ2-3 | 14 | - | TRBV7-2 | few | CASSLETFTDTQYF | TGTGCCAGCAGCTTAGAGACTTTCACAGATACGCAGTATTTT
TRBJ1-5 | 13 | TRBD1 | TRBV20-1 | - | CSASTGVHQPQHF | TGCAGTGCTTCTACAGGGGTGCATCAGCCCCAGCATTTT
TRBJ2-5 | 13 | - | TRBV2 | once | CASTPGLQETQYF | TGTGCCAGCACCCCGGGGCTCCAAGAGACCCAGTACTTC
TRBJ2-3 | 15 | - | TRBV20-1 | - | CSASPPEGLRDTQYF | TGCAGTGCTAGCCCTCCGGAGGGCCTGCGAGATACGCAGTATTTT
TRBJ1-4 | 16 | - | TRBV6-1 | - | CASSPVGEVTNEKLFF | TGTGCCAGCAGCCCCGTGGGGGAGGTAACTAATGAAAAACTGTTTTTT
TRBJ1-3 | 15 | TRBD1 | TRBV6-1 | - | CASSGQGNSGNTIYF | TGTGCCAGCAGCGGACAGGGCAATAGTGGAAACACCATATATTTT
TRBJ1-1 | 13 | - | TRBV6-1 | - | CALGESRWAEAFF | TGTGCCCTAGGCGAAAGTAGGTGGGCTGAAGCTTTCTTT
TRBJ1-4 | 15 | TRBD1 | TRBV7-2 | - | CASSDDRGGDEKLFF | TGTGCCAGCAGCGACGACAGGGGCGGCGATGAAAAACTGTTTTTT
TRBJ2-5 | 14 | TRBD2 | TRBV2 | once | CASRTPGLAKTQYF | TGTGCCAGCAGGACTCCGGGACTAGCTAAGACCCAGTACTTC
TRBJ1-6 | 12 | - | TRBV27 | - | CASSARDAALHF | TGTGCCAGCAGTGCCCGGGACGCGGCCCTCCACTTT
TRBJ1-1 | 13 | - | TRBV12-3/TRBV12-4 | - | CASSPALNTEAFF | TGTGCCAGCAGCCCGGCCTTGAACACTGAAGCTTTCTTT
TRBJ1-5 | 15 | - | TRBV6-5 | - | CASSFQENSNQPQHF | TGTGCCAGCAGTTTTCAGGAAAATAGCAATCAGCCCCAGCATTTT
TRBJ2-1 | 17 | TRBD2 | TRBV20-1 | - | CSARDTRRLAARNEQFF | TGCAGTGCTAGAGATACCAGGAGACTAGCGGCTCGCAATGAGCAGTTCTTC
TRBJ1-4 | 12 | TRBD1 | TRBV20-1 | - | CSAGDSREKLFF | TGCAGTGCTGGGGACAGCCGGGAAAAACTGTTTTTT